What follows are 16 T cell receptor beta chains derived from one specimen sequenced in a study of T-cell reconstitution after alpha-beta-depleted transplantation in children. Preparation of the TCRbeta library was carried out with unique molecular identifiers. TCRdb reprocessed the PCR reads with MiXCR, giving one entry per CDR3 protein. The sample records 600,000 to 700,000 distinct CDR3 sequences, approximately 17% being singletons. This sample comprised PBMCs from the stem cell graft donor, obtained from the stem cell graft. These receptors all stem from a human donor who donated a stem cell graft to a child with acute myeloid leukemia.

This clonotype was counted ten times or more. The chain has TRBV20-1 and TRBJ1-5; 7 bases align to TRBD1. Germline V gives CDR1 DFQATT, CDR2 SNEGSKA (reference sequence). This CDR3 comprises 13 residues. V trimming: 7 bases; J trimming: 0 bases; junction bases outside the gene matches: 3. The CDR3 here is CSVQGDSNQPQHF. The CDR3 DNA sequence: TGCAGTGTTCAGGGGGATAGCAATCAGCCCCAGCATTTT.

The CDR3 region is CASSLPGALAEGPVGNEQFF. The CDR3 DNA follows: TGTGCCAGCAGCTTACCCGGGGCTTTAGCAGAGGGCCCGGTAGGTAATGAGCAGTTCTTC. The chain combines TRBV11-2 with TRBJ2-1; either TRBD1 or TRBD2 may supply D (5 bases each). This CDR3 has 20 residues. V was clipped by 2 bases and J by 7 bases, with 30 bases between them. Germline values: CDR1 SGHAT, CDR2 FQNNGV.

This clonotype was seen at least ten times. This rearrangement joins TRBV20-1 to TRBJ2-5; the D is unclear. V was shortened by 3 bases and J by 1 base, with 0 bases between the two germline ends. Germline V gene data show CDR1 as DFQATT and CDR2 as SNEGSKA (reference sequence). This CDR3 has 10 amino acids. The CDR3 DNA sequence: TGCAGTGCTAGCCAAGAGACCCAGTACTTC. This sequence encodes CSASQETQYF.

This clonotype was observed many times. The genes are TRBV20-1 and TRBJ2-2, with D unresolved. Germline V gene data show CDR1 as DFQATT and CDR2 as SNEGSKA (reference sequence). V lost 4 bases and J lost 4, with 13 bases in between. The CDR3 consists of 14 residues. The CDR3 protein is CSAIGRLGTGELFF. The CDR3 nucleotides are TGCAGTGCTATCGGGCGCTTAGGCACCGGGGAGCTGTTTTTT.

In its sample, this clonotype was seen many times. The J gene is TRBJ2-7, the V gene TRBV6-1; 7 bases agree with TRBD1. This CDR3 is built from 13 residues. From germline, CDR1 is MNHNS and CDR2 SASEGT. The ends lost 6 bases at V and 2 bases at J; junction bases unmatched: 4. CDR3 nucleotide sequence: TGTGCCAGCAGCCCGGGACAGCCCTACGAGCAGTACGTC. Translated: CASSPGQPYEQYV.

This clonotype has at least ten counts. This sequence joins TRBV20-1 and TRBJ1-2; 8 nucleotides match TRBD1. Germline-derived CDR1 and CDR2 are DFQATT and SNEGSKA (reference sequence). The J segment lost 3 bases and the V segment lost 4 bases, leaving 13 bases of the junction unmatched. The CDR3 spans 16 residues. CDR3 residues: CSAKDRTGYKDYGYTF. The CDR3 DNA reads as TGCAGTGCTAAAGATAGGACAGGGTATAAAGACTATGGCTACACCTTC.

The chain has TRBV7-2 and TRBJ1-5; 7 bases are a match to TRBD1. Germline CDR1 and CDR2: SGHTA and FQGNSA. The CDR3 spans 15 residues. V shed 5 bases and J 2 bases; nucleotides not matched to a gene: 6. The CDR3 DNA follows: TGTGCCAGCAGCCGAACAGGGGACCGCAATCAGCCCCAGCATTTT. This translates into CASSRTGDRNQPQHF.

Ten or more counts support this clonotype. CDR3 sequence: CASIGLYEQYF. The DNA of the CDR3 is TGTGCCAGCATAGGTCTCTACGAGCAGTACTTC. V gene TRBV6-5 combines with J gene TRBJ2-7; D remains ambiguous. Germline V gene data show CDR1 as MNHEY and CDR2 as SVGAGI. The length of the CDR3 is 11 residues. Trimming left V 7 bases short and J 3 bases short, with 7 bases between.

This clonotype was seen only a few times. The chain uses TRBV20-1 and TRBJ1-3; the D gene is possibly TRBD1 (6 bases). This CDR3 has 16 amino acids. Trimming removed 3 bases at V and 0 bases at J, with 15 bases between. CDR1 DFQATT and CDR2 SNEGSKA come from the germline V gene (reference sequence). CDR3 loop: CSARHIDRSSGNTIYF. The CDR3, as DNA: TGCAGTGCTAGGCACATCGACAGGTCCTCTGGAAACACCATATATTTT.

In its sample, this clonotype was seen a few times. J is TRBJ1-6 and V is TRBV5-1, with 10 bases matching TRBD1. This CDR3 spans 17 amino acids. The ends lost 3 bases at V and 9 bases at J; junction bases unmatched: 12. Germline V gives CDR1 SGHRS, CDR2 YFSETQ. CDR3 region: CASSSRDRGKRGSPLHF. Here the CDR3 DNA reads TGCGCCAGCAGCTCTCGGGACAGGGGAAAAAGAGGTTCACCCCTCCACTTT.

The count of this clonotype is one. A read error is possible here, since a much larger clone lies one base away. The rearrangement links TRBV7-9 to TRBJ2-1, with D possibly being TRBD2 (5 bases). V lost 5 bases and J lost 10, with 18 bases in between. Germline lookup yields CDR1 SEHNR and CDR2 FQNEAQ (reference sequence). The CDR3 runs to 14 residues. The CDR3 DNA reads TGTGCCAGCAGCAAAGGTGGACCAGCGGACGAGCAGTTCTTC. As protein: CASSKGGPADEQFF.

CDR3 in DNA: TGTGCCAGCAGCTTTGGAGCTAGCGGGGGTCCTAACACCGGGGAGCTGTTTTTT. It is translated as CASSFGASGGPNTGELFF. The chain links TRBV11-2 to TRBJ2-2; 10 positions match TRBD2. V was clipped by 3 bases and J by 2 bases; unmatched bases: 9. This CDR3 contains 18 residues. From germline, CDR1 is SGHAT and CDR2 FQNNGV.

This clonotype has ten or more counts. The chain uses TRBV20-1 and TRBJ1-6, with TRBD1 as a possible D gene (5 bases). Germline CDR1 DFQATT, CDR2 SNEGSKA (reference sequence). Trimming cost V 1 base and J 7 bases, with 5 bases left between them. This CDR3 spans 12 amino acids. DNA for the CDR3: TGCAGTGCTAGAGGGGGGAATTCACCCCTCCACTTT. Encoded protein: CSARGGNSPLHF.

The chain uses TRBV7-9 and TRBJ2-1; 8 nucleotides match TRBD2. V lost 0 bases and J lost 5; bases outside the gene matches: 3. CDR3 length: 15 residues. Germline lookup yields CDR1 SEHNR and CDR2 FQNEAQ (reference sequence). CDR3 amino acids: CASSLAGGVNNEQFF. The CDR3 DNA sequence: TGTGCCAGCAGCTTAGCCGGGGGGGTGAACAATGAGCAGTTCTTC.

This clonotype was detected many times. The V and J genes are TRBV10-3 and TRBJ1-5, with TRBD1 identical over 10 bases. Per germline, CDR1 ENHRY and CDR2 SYGVKD. The V and J ends lost 2 bases and 8 bases, in that order; junction bases with no gene match: 9. This CDR3 comprises 16 residues. The CDR3, as DNA: TGTGCCATCAGTGAGGGCGGGACAGGGGAAAGTAAGCCCCAGCATTTT. This translates into CAISEGGTGESKPQHF.

The chain couples TRBV7-6 to TRBJ1-1, with D perhaps matching TRBD1 (6 bases). Germline V gene data show CDR1 as SGHVS and CDR2 as FNYEAQ. The CDR3 loop spans 15 amino acids. Deletions cut 0 bases from V and 3 bases from J, with 11 bases between. CDR3 in amino acids: CASSLAGAWDTEAFF. CDR3 DNA: TGTGCCAGCAGCTTAGCGGGGGCCTGGGACACTGAAGCTTTCTTT.